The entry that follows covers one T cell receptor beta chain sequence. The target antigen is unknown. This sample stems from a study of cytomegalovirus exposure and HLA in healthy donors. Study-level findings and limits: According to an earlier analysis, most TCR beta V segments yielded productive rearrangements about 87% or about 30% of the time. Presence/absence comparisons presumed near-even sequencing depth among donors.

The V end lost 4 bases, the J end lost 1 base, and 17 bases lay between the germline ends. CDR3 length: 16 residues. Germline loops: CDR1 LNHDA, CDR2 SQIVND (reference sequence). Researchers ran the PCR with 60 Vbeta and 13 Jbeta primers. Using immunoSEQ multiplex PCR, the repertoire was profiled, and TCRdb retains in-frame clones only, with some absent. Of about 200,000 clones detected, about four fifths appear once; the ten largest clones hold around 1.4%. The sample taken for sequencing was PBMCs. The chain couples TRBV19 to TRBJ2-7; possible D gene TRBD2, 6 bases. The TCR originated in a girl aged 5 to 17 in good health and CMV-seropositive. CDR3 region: CASSTIGTGGSYEQYF. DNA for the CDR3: TGTGCCAGTAGTACGATCGGAACAGGAGGGTCCTACGAGCAGTACTTC.